These 29 T cell receptor beta chains were sequenced from one sample in a study of Ad26.COV2.S vaccination and SARS-CoV-2 variants. The table came from immunoSEQ multiplex PCR; TCRdb's copy has only in-frame clones and leaves some out. The profile shows about 180,000 clones, around 88% of them singletons. The sequenced sample was peripheral blood, obtained after recovery from COVID-19. The origin of the receptors is a human donor who had recovered from COVID-19.

This rearrangement joins TRBV19 to TRBJ2-5; D may be TRBD2 (6 bases). From germline, CDR1 is LNHDA and CDR2 SQIVND (reference sequence). V gave up 5 bases and J gave up 2 bases, with 12 bases separating them. This CDR3 is built from 14 residues. The CDR3 coding sequence is TGTGCCAGTAGTGCGGGACTTTTACAAGAGACCCAGTACTTC. Translating it yields CASSAGLLQETQYF.

Concerning this clone: A junction end diverges from the germline sequence, so it may reflect a read error. The chain employs TRBV11-1 and TRBJ2-5; 14 positions agree with TRBD2. CDR3 length: 14 amino acids. The germline gives CDR1 SGHAT, CDR2 FQDESV (reference sequence). CDR3 protein: CASSFPGLAGEVNF. In nucleotides, the CDR3 is TGTGCCAGCAGCTTCCCGGGACTAGCGGGAGAGGTGAACTTC.

This chain connects TRBV30 to TRBJ2-3; D is unclear. Germline assignment: CDR1 GTSNPN and CDR2 SVGIG (reference sequence). The CDR3 is 11 residues long. V dropped 0 bases and J dropped 6 bases, with 4 bases sitting between them. DNA for the CDR3: TGTGCCTGGAGTGTGATGGATACGCAGTATTTT. Translated, it gives CAWSVMDTQYF.

This chain uses TRBV5-1 with TRBJ2-6, with TRBD1 identical over 10 bases. The CDR3 is 16 amino acids. Germline CDR1 SGHRS, CDR2 YFSETQ. Trimming took 3 bases from V and 2 from J; bases not matched to a gene: 2. CDR3 sequence: CASSSTGGAGANVLTF. The CDR3 region has the DNA TGCGCCAGCAGCTCGACAGGGGGCGCTGGGGCCAACGTCCTGACTTTC.

This clone was found once. The chain joins TRBV9 to TRBJ2-1; 9 bases align to TRBD2. V lost 0 bases and J lost 8; bases outside the gene matches: 3. The CDR3 runs 14 residues. Per germline, CDR1 SGDLS and CDR2 YYNGEE. The CDR3 region is CASSVGASGDEQFF. As DNA, the CDR3 is TGTGCCAGCAGCGTAGGGGCTAGCGGGGATGAGCAGTTCTTC. Using reference TRBV9 and TRBJ2-1 for the parts outside the CDR3, the full variable domain is DSGVTQTPKHLITATGQRVTLRCSPRSGDLSVYWYQQSLDQGLQFLIQYYNGEERAKGNILERFSAQQFPDLHSELNLSSLELGDSALYFCASSVGASGDEQFFGPGTRLTVL.

This chain links TRBV12-5 with TRBJ2-4; the D is unclear. The germline V and J ends were trimmed by 0 bases and 0 bases, with 15 bases remaining between them. This CDR3 region has 18 residues. Germline CDR1 is LGHNT and CDR2 is FRNRAP. Here the CDR3 DNA reads TGTGCTAGTGGTTTGGTACGTGTGAGTCGACTAGCCAAAAACATTCAGTACTTC. It yields the protein CASGLVRVSRLAKNIQYF.

A few counts support this clone. The chain links TRBV4-1 to TRBJ1-2; TRBD1 agrees at 7 bases. The V gene's germline CDR1 is MGHRA and CDR2 YSYEKL. The trim removed 0 bases at V and 4 bases at J, leaving 8 bases unmatched. This CDR3 region has 16 residues. CDR3 bases: TGCGCCAGCAGCCAAGACCCAGGGGGTGGAAGCTATGGCTACACCTTC. Translation gives CASSQDPGGGSYGYTF.

In this sample, this clone turned up once. This sequence joins TRBV14 and TRBJ2-7, with D uncertain. The V and J ends lost 2 bases and 5 bases respectively, with 10 bases between them. CDR1 is SGHDN, CDR2 FVKESK, per germline. The CDR3 runs 13 residues. The CDR3 DNA reads TGTGCCAGCAGCCAATATAAGGTCCACGAGCAGTACTTC. Protein: CASSQYKVHEQYF.

The genes are TRBV3-1 (or the pseudogene TRBV3-2) and TRBJ1-2; TRBD1 is a possible D gene (6 bases). Per germline, CDR1 LGHDT and CDR2 YNNKEL (reference sequence). Trimming pared 1 base from V and 6 bases from J, leaving 12 bases between. The CDR3 is 14 residues long. The CDR3 is CASSQVVTGHGYTF. CDR3 nucleotides: TGTGCCAGCAGCCAAGTGGTGACAGGCCATGGCTACACCTTC.

The chain links TRBV6-6 to TRBJ2-7, with TRBD2 matching over 7 bases. The CDR3 is made up of 17 amino acids. V was clipped by 5 bases and J by 2 bases; unmatched bases: 15. Germline values: CDR1 MNHNY, CDR2 SVGAGI (reference sequence). The CDR3 coding sequence is TGTGCCAGCAGTCCCCTCGGAGGGAGCGGGAACACCTACGAGCAGTACTTC. Translation gives CASSPLGGSGNTYEQYF.

The V call is TRBV28, the J call TRBJ1-1; a possible D gene is TRBD1 (5 bases). The CDR3 spans 15 residues. Germline-derived CDR1 and CDR2 are MDHEN and SYDVKM. The V and J ends lost 2 bases and 1 base respectively, with 11 bases between them. CDR3 sequence: CASSLVWGGNTEAFF. As DNA, the CDR3 is TGTGCCAGCAGTTTAGTGTGGGGGGGGAACACTGAAGCTTTCTTT.

The V gene is TRBV7-2, the J gene TRBJ1-5; tentatively, D is TRBD1 (5 bases). This CDR3 spans 15 amino acids. CDR1 is SGHTA, CDR2 FQGNSA, per germline. V was trimmed by 0 bases and J by 7 bases, leaving 13 bases between them. This chain's CDR3 is CASSLAGGSGQPQHF. DNA of the CDR3: TGTGCCAGCAGCTTAGCCGGGGGAAGCGGCCAGCCCCAGCATTTT.

This clone was seen once. V is TRBV4-2 and J is TRBJ2-7; D may match TRBD1 or TRBD2 (6 bases each). CDR1 LGHNA and CDR2 YNFKEQ come from the germline V gene. Trimming took off 0 bases at V and 2 bases at J, with 11 bases between the two ends. The CDR3 is 15 amino acids. CDR3 loop: CASSQEGGLTYEQYF. The CDR3 region has the DNA TGTGCCAGCAGCCAAGAAGGGGGACTTACCTACGAGCAGTACTTC.

The chain couples TRBV18 to TRBJ1-2; possible D gene TRBD1, 6 bases. The V gene lost 3 bases and the J gene lost 1 base, with 15 bases spanning the gap. The CDR3 contains 16 residues. Looked up from germline, CDR1 is KGHSH and CDR2 is LQKENI. The CDR3 reads CASSPGSGQFNYGYTF. The DNA for the CDR3 is TGTGCCAGCTCACCCGGTAGCGGACAGTTTAACTATGGCTACACCTTC.

J is TRBJ2-1 and V is TRBV1. TRBV1 is recorded as a pseudogene. This CDR3 comprises 10 residues. This chain's CDR3 is CTSSQVEQFF. The CDR3 nucleotides are TGCACCAGCAGCCAGGTTGAGCAGTTCTTC.

The chain employs TRBV5-5 and TRBJ2-2, with TRBD2 as a possible D gene (6 bases). CDR1 is SGHKS and CDR2 is YYEKEE in the germline V gene (reference sequence). The V and J ends lost 0 bases and 0 bases respectively, with 9 bases between them. The CDR3 runs 16 residues. The CDR3 sequence: CASSLEAGPNTGELFF. DNA of the CDR3: TGTGCCAGCAGCTTGGAGGCGGGACCGAACACCGGGGAGCTGTTTTTT.

This sequence joins TRBV3-1 (or the pseudogene TRBV3-2) and TRBJ1-3, with 7 bases that match TRBD1. The CDR3 covers 17 residues. V lost 6 bases and J lost 1; bases outside the gene matches: 12. In germline, CDR1 is LGHDT, CDR2 YNNKEL (reference sequence). The CDR3 sequence: CASSWGQPALSGNTIYF. In DNA, the CDR3 is TGTGCCAGCAGTTGGGGACAGCCCGCTCTATCTGGAAACACCATATATTTT.

This clone turned up a few times. The rearrangement uses TRBV5-1 and TRBJ1-2; D not resolved. The CDR3 totals 16 residues. Germline CDR1 is SGHRS and CDR2 is YFSETQ. The V gene lost 3 bases and the J gene lost 7 bases, with 22 bases spanning the gap. The CDR3 coding sequence is TGCGCCAGCAGCTCTGATATCCAGGAGCCTCTTCGTGGCTACACCTTC. This gives the protein CASSSDIQEPLRGYTF.

The V call is TRBV11-3, the J call TRBJ2-2; 8 bases fit TRBD1. J lost 4 bases, V lost 1 base, and 8 bases had no gene match. The germline V gene encodes CDR1 SGHNT and CDR2 YENEEA. This CDR3 has 17 residues. The CDR3 bases are TGTGCCAGCAGCTTAGTTCGGGGGACAGGTGCCACCGGGGAGCTGTTTTTT. Translating gives CASSLVRGTGATGELFF.

The genes are TRBV4-2 and TRBJ2-5, with 13 bases aligning to TRBD2. The CDR3 covers 17 residues. With 6 bases clipped from V and 1 base from J, the junction kept 8 bases outside the gene matches. Germline CDR1 reads LGHNA; CDR2 reads YNFKEQ. The CDR3 loop is CASSLTSGRVTQETQYF. CDR3 DNA sequence: TGTGCCAGCAGTCTTACTAGCGGGAGGGTTACCCAAGAGACCCAGTACTTC.

The V gene is TRBV7-9, the J gene TRBJ2-1; TRBD1 or TRBD2 may be the D gene (6 bases each). CDR3 length: 17 residues. In germline, CDR1 is SEHNR, CDR2 FQNEAQ (reference sequence). Trimming removed 1 base from V and 12 bases from J, with 25 bases in between. CDR3 residues: CASSLDRGQLRRDRQFF. The CDR3 region has the DNA TGTGCCAGCAGCTTAGATAGAGGACAGCTTAGGAGGGACCGGCAGTTCTTC.

The chain couples TRBV7-3 to TRBJ2-1, with a weak D call TRBD2 (6 bases). The CDR3 runs 12 residues. The germline V gene encodes CDR1 SGHTA and CDR2 FQGTGA. With 2 bases removed from V and 10 bases from J, the gap between germline ends came to 9 bases. This chain's CDR3 is CASSLGTREQFF. The CDR3 DNA reads as TGTGCCAGCAGCTTAGGGACTCGAGAGCAGTTCTTC.

In this sample, this clone turned up once. The chain employs TRBV27 and TRBJ2-1; a possible D gene is TRBD2 (6 bases). Germline CDR1 reads MNHEY; CDR2 reads SMNVEV (reference sequence). The CDR3 spans 16 residues. V was cut by 2 bases and J by 4 bases, with 15 bases left in between. The CDR3 is CASSLGARGYYNEQFF. CDR3 DNA sequence: TGTGCCAGCAGTTTAGGAGCGCGGGGATATTACAATGAGCAGTTCTTC.

The chain combines TRBV29-1 with TRBJ1-1; a weak D match, TRBD1 (5 bases). The length of the CDR3 is 13 residues. Trimming stripped 7 bases from V and 0 bases from J, with 12 bases between. Germline CDR1 and CDR2: SQVTM and ANQGSEA. The CDR3 DNA reads as TGCAGCGCCGAGACAGTCATGAACACTGAAGCTTTCTTT. Amino acids: CSAETVMNTEAFF.

Here the CDR3 reads CASSLGPPGGRDTQYF. CDR3 in DNA: TGTGCCAGCAGCTTGGGACCCCCGGGAGGTAGGGATACGCAGTATTTT. The chain recombines TRBV5-6 with TRBJ2-3; 7 bases agree with TRBD2. Germline V CDR1 and CDR2: SGHDT, YYEEEE. Trimming took 0 bases from V and 6 from J; bases not matched to a gene: 10. This CDR3 has 16 residues.

This rearrangement joins TRBV28 to TRBJ1-2; no clear D gene. CDR1 MDHEN and CDR2 SYDVKM come from the germline V gene. Deletions cut 5 bases from V and 8 bases from J, with 9 bases between. This CDR3 has 11 residues. The CDR3 sequence: CASSRPAGYTF. The DNA for the CDR3 is TGTGCCAGCAGTCGCCCAGCGGGCTACACCTTC.

The V gene is TRBV4-1, the J gene TRBJ1-3, with D uncertain. The CDR3 consists of 16 residues. Deletions cut 8 bases from V and 0 bases from J, with 17 bases between. CDR1 is MGHRA and CDR2 is YSYEKL in the germline V gene. The CDR3, as DNA: TGCGCCAGCCGAAATTTCCTCGATTCCTCTGGAAACACCATATATTTT. Its protein is CASRNFLDSSGNTIYF.

The rearrangement links TRBV5-6 to TRBJ2-7, with D hard to call. Trimming shortened V by 4 bases and J by 0 bases, and 8 bases separated the two germline ends. Germline V lookup: CDR1 SGHDT, CDR2 YYEEEE. There are 13 residues in the CDR3. CDR3 amino acids: CASSPGSSYEQYF. The DNA for the CDR3 is TGTGCCAGCAGCCCCGGGTCCTCCTACGAGCAGTACTTC. Together with reference TRBV5-6 and TRBJ2-7, the CDR3 gives the full variable domain: DAGVTQSPTHLIKTRGQQVTLRCSPKSGHDTVSWYQQALGQGPQFIFQYYEEEERQRGNFPDRFSGHQFPNYSSELNVNALLLGDSALYLCASSPGSSYEQYFGPGTRLTVT.

The chain carries TRBV19 and TRBJ1-1; D is ambiguous. V was shortened by 3 bases and J by 0 bases, with 5 bases between the two germline ends. Germline values: CDR1 LNHDA, CDR2 SQIVND (reference sequence). This CDR3 contains 13 residues. The CDR3 sequence is CASSMAVNTEAFF. CDR3 DNA sequence: TGTGCCAGTAGTATGGCGGTGAACACTGAAGCTTTCTTT.